Reported below is one T cell receptor (beta chain). Its antigen is not known. The data are from a study of cytomegalovirus exposure and HLA in healthy donors. V was cut by 5 bases and J by 7 bases, with 17 bases left in between. CDR1 and CDR2 (germline): MNHNY, SVGAGI (reference sequence). The CDR3 sequence is 15 residues long. General study results and limits: Later analysis revealed greater clonal expansion in HLA-associated TCR beta chains than in equally common others.

This PCR relied on a set of 60 Vbeta primers and 13 Jbeta primers. This table comes from immunoSEQ multiplex PCR, and its TCRdb copy is limited to in-frame clones, with some not included. The data show 70,000 to 80,000 clones, with about four fifths seen just once and roughly 2% held by the top ten. This chain links TRBV6-6 with TRBJ2-2, with D possibly matching TRBD2 (6 bases). Specimen: PBMCs. The origin of this receptor is a man aged 18 to 30 in good health and CMV-seronegative. The CDR3 sequence is CASSRLAVGGGELFF. Written as DNA, the CDR3 is TGTGCCAGCAGTAGATTAGCGGTCGGGGGCGGGGAGCTGTTTTTT.